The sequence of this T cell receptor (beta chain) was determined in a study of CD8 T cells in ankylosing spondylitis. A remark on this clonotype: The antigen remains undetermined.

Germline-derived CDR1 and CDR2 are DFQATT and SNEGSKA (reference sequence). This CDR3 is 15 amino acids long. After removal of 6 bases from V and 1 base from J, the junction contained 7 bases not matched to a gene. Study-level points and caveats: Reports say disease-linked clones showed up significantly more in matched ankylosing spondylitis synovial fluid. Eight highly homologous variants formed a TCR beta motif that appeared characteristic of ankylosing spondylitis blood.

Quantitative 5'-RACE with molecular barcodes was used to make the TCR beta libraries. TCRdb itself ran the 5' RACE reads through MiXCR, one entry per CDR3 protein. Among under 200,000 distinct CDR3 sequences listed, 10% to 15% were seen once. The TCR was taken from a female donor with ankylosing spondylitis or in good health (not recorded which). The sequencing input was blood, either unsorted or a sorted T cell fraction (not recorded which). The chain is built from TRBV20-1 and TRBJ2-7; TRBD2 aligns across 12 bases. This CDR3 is CSAGTGTSGSYEQYF. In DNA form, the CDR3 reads TGCAGTGCGGGGACCGGGACTAGCGGGTCCTACGAGCAGTACTTC.